A single TCR beta chain is shown here with its context. In the original analysis: Reference gene primers were amplified, and this amplification served to estimate nucleated cell counts. Sequenced by immunoSEQ multiplex PCR; TCRdb stores in-frame clones only, minus some. That table supplies the V and J calls and clone size; D and trimming were determined from the DNA. The data hold around 100,000 clones, with about 82% observed a single time. This CDR3 is built from 14 residues. Germline CDR1 reads SEHNR; CDR2 reads FQNEAQ (reference sequence). The trim removed 6 bases at V and 8 bases at J, leaving 2 bases unmatched. This sample stems from a study of blood T cell repertoires in COVID-19.

This sequence was found in a man in his forties or fifties with active or convalescent COVID-19. The sequenced sample was peripheral blood. This chain connects TRBV7-9 to TRBJ1-6, with TRBD1 identical over 12 bases. The CDR3: CASRGTGGDSPLHF. In DNA form, the CDR3 reads TGTGCCAGCAGGGGGACAGGGGGCGATTCACCCCTCCACTTT.